This TCR beta chain was sequenced during a study of Ad26.COV2.S vaccination and SARS-CoV-2 variants. Study-wide background: Donor allocation was to the COV1001 Ad26.COV2.S trial arm.

Treatment in this sample: 15 to 20 received Ad26.COV2.S at low or high dose, single or two shots; several received placebo; per-sample allocation not given. Day 63 after the first injection of vaccine or placebo was the sampling time. The method was immunoSEQ multiplex PCR; TCRdb's version includes in-frame clones alone and lacks a portion of them. The table lists roughly 320,000 clones, more than 75% of them singletons. Sequencing was performed on peripheral blood, taken in a trial of Ad26.COV2.S vaccine versus placebo. This clonotype was obtained from a person between 18 and 59 years old who received the Ad26.COV2.S COVID-19 vaccine or a placebo.

This CDR3 is CASEGYTEAFF. The CDR3 DNA reads TGTGCCAGCGAGGGTTACACTGAAGCTTTCTTT. The genes are TRBV11-2 and TRBJ1-1; D is unclear. In germline, CDR1 is SGHAT, CDR2 FQNNGV. The CDR3 is 11 residues long. V was cut by 8 bases and J by 3 bases, with 7 bases left in between.